The 30 T cell receptor beta chains below were found in one sample sequenced in a study of blood T cell repertoires in COVID-19 (dated by TCRdb to the early 2020s). Library preparation employed the immunoSEQ multiplex PCR assay. TCRdb obtained this table from immuneACCESS and retained in-frame rearrangements with V and J assigned. These tables miss some clones; where compared with another copy, unresolved V genes account for less than half of the shortfall, and the remainder is unexplained. This sample holds approximately 150,000 clones; approximately 87% were observed only once. Of the sample, 30% to 45% falls within the top ten clones. The source material was peripheral blood. All receptors come from a man in his forties or fifties who had recovered from COVID-19.

This clone was observed once. V gene TRBV19 combines with J gene TRBJ2-2; maybe TRBD2 (6 bases). The length of the CDR3 is 14 residues. V lost 7 bases, J lost 5 bases, and 14 bases lay in between. Germline V lookup: CDR1 LNHDA, CDR2 SQIVND (reference sequence). The CDR3 region is CASTGTAGTGELFF. In DNA, the CDR3 is TGTGCCAGTACCGGGACTGCAGGAACCGGGGAGCTGTTTTTT.

The chain carries TRBV5-1 and TRBJ1-4; 10 positions agree with TRBD1. Germline CDR1 is SGHRS and CDR2 is YFSETQ. Trimming at V came to 3 bases and at J to 14 bases, leaving 13 bases not matched to a gene. The CDR3 runs 15 residues. CDR3 loop: CASSSLGTGESNLFF. CDR3 DNA: TGCGCCAGCAGCTCGCTCGGGACAGGGGAATCAAATCTGTTTTTT.

V is TRBV5-6 and J is TRBJ1-6, with D maybe TRBD1 (6 bases). The CDR3 loop spans 17 amino acids. V shed 0 bases and J shed 0 bases, with 10 bases lying between them. Germline CDR1 and CDR2: SGHDT and YYEEEE. For the CDR3, the DNA is TGTGCCAGCAGCTTGGCAGGGGCCCGCTCCTATAATTCACCCCTCCACTTT. Translated, it gives CASSLAGARSYNSPLHF.

The chain employs TRBV6-1 and TRBJ1-2; possible D gene TRBD1, 6 bases. Germline loops: CDR1 MNHNS, CDR2 SASEGT. V was pared by 2 bases and J by 5 bases, with 15 bases between. The length of the CDR3 is 15 residues. The DNA of the CDR3 is TGTGCCAGCAGTGAACGGACCGGGGGGCAGTATGGCTACACCTTC. Protein product: CASSERTGGQYGYTF.

J is TRBJ1-1 and V is TRBV5-1, with D unresolved. This CDR3 is 14 amino acids long. The V end was cut by 0 bases, the J end by 1 base, with 7 bases between. Looked up from germline, CDR1 is SGHRS and CDR2 is YFSETQ. The CDR3 DNA is TGCGCCAGCAGCTTGGGGGCCCCGAACACTGAAGCTTTCTTT. It codes for CASSLGAPNTEAFF.

This clone has more than one count but fewer than ten. The chain joins TRBV11-3 to TRBJ2-5; D might be TRBD2 (6 bases). This CDR3 has 15 amino acids. Trimming left V 2 bases short and J 1 base short, with 11 bases between. Looked up from germline, CDR1 is SGHNT and CDR2 is YENEEA. The CDR3 DNA follows: TGTGCCAGCAGCTTAATTCAGGGAGGCCAAGAGACCCAGTACTTC. It translates to CASSLIQGGQETQYF.

The chain recombines TRBV7-9 with TRBJ1-1; TRBD1 agrees at 7 bases. The CDR3 consists of 15 residues. Unmatched junction bases numbered 7, after V lost 5 bases and J lost 1 base. From germline, CDR1 is SEHNR and CDR2 FQNEAQ (reference sequence). CDR3 in DNA: TGTGCCAGCAGCGAGGGACAGCCCTCGAACACTGAAGCTTTCTTT. This gives the protein CASSEGQPSNTEAFF.

This clone was recorded only once. The chain uses TRBV6-5 and TRBJ2-1; the match to TRBD2 covers 7 bases. The ends lost 6 bases at V and 4 bases at J; junction bases unmatched: 9. Germline values: CDR1 MNHEY, CDR2 SVGAGI. This CDR3 has 15 amino acids. CDR3 nucleotides: TGTGCCAGCAGCCCCTGGCCGGGGGGATACAATGAGCAGTTCTTC. Its translation is CASSPWPGGYNEQFF.

The V and J genes are TRBV5-1 and TRBJ2-3; TRBD2 matches at 13 bases. J lost 0 bases, V lost 2 bases, and 12 bases had no gene match. Germline lookup yields CDR1 SGHRS and CDR2 YFSETQ. CDR3 size: 20 residues. CDR3 in amino acids: CASSLDPPLTSGGSTDTQYF. The CDR3, as DNA: TGCGCCAGCAGCTTAGACCCACCGTTGACTAGCGGGGGGAGCACAGATACGCAGTATTTT.

This CDR3 is CASSYLETSGNTIYF. The CDR3 DNA sequence: TGTGCCAGCAGTTACCTCGAAACTTCTGGAAACACCATATATTTT. The rearrangement links TRBV6-2 or TRBV6-3 to TRBJ1-3, with unresolved D. Germline CDR1 MNHEY, CDR2 SVGEGT. V was clipped by 2 bases and J by 1 base, with 9 bases between them. The CDR3 contains 15 residues.

The DNA for the CDR3 is TGTGCCAGCAGTTTAGACAGGGTAGGTTCACCCCTCCACTTT. This encodes CASSLDRVGSPLHF. The rearrangement uses TRBV27 and TRBJ1-6; 7 bases match TRBD1. This CDR3 has 14 amino acids. V shed 2 bases, J shed 9 bases, and the junction held 4 bases outside the gene matches. The germline V gene encodes CDR1 MNHEY and CDR2 SMNVEV (reference sequence).

J is TRBJ2-2 and V is TRBV9; 8 nucleotides align to TRBD1. Germline-derived CDR1 and CDR2 are SGDLS and YYNGEE. V was clipped by 1 base and J by 3 bases; unmatched bases: 2. This CDR3 is 15 amino acids long. The CDR3 protein is CASSVWDRYTGELFF. The CDR3 nucleotides are TGTGCCAGCAGCGTATGGGACAGGTACACCGGGGAGCTGTTTTTT.

The chain links TRBV10-3 to TRBJ1-1; D perhaps matches TRBD1 (6 bases). The CDR3 has 15 residues. Per the germline V gene, CDR1 is ENHRY and CDR2 is SYGVKD. Trimming took 7 bases from V and 5 from J, leaving 20 bases between them. CDR3 bases: TGTGCCATCACTCCTCGGGGGGGGCAGGGAACTGAAGCTTTCTTT. It yields the protein CAITPRGGQGTEAFF.

The genes are TRBV5-1 and TRBJ1-1; no definite D call. CDR3 length: 13 residues. Germline CDR1 and CDR2: SGHRS and YFSETQ. V lost 5 bases and J 0 bases, leaving 8 bases between the germline ends. The CDR3 nucleotides read TGCGCCAGCAGTCTGGACTTGAACACTGAAGCTTTCTTT. This encodes CASSLDLNTEAFF.

Only one count was recorded for this clone. The chain joins TRBV9 to TRBJ1-1; TRBD1 agrees at 7 bases. This CDR3 is 16 amino acids long. CDR1 and CDR2 from the germline V gene are SGDLS and YYNGEE. Trimming at V came to 3 bases and at J to 0 bases, leaving 8 bases not matched to a gene. The CDR3 DNA reads as TGTGCCAGCAGCGGATCGGGACAGATGATGAACACTGAAGCTTTCTTT. Translating gives CASSGSGQMMNTEAFF.

This clone was observed a single time. The J gene is TRBJ1-4, the V gene TRBV5-1; a possible D gene is TRBD1 (5 bases). CDR1 is SGHRS and CDR2 is YFSETQ in the germline V gene. V was shortened by 5 bases and J by 3 bases, with 11 bases between the two germline ends. This CDR3 comprises 14 residues. Here the CDR3 reads CASRLGAANEKLFF. The CDR3, as DNA: TGCGCCAGCAGGCTTGGGGCTGCTAATGAAAAACTGTTTTTT.

The V gene is TRBV12-5, the J gene TRBJ1-1; weak D call: TRBD1 (5 bases). V lost 7 bases and J lost 3, with 12 bases in between. Per the germline V gene, CDR1 is LGHNT and CDR2 is FRNRAP. CDR3 length equals 13 residues. The CDR3 DNA reads as TGTGCTAGTGTCTTGGGGGAGGACACTGAAGCTTTCTTT. Protein sequence: CASVLGEDTEAFF.

For this clone: A junction end diverges from the germline sequence, so it may reflect a read error. V is TRBV7-7 and J is TRBJ2-1; D possibly corresponds to TRBD2 (6 bases). The CDR3 consists of 17 residues. CDR1 is SSHAT, CDR2 FNYEAQ, per germline (reference sequence). CDR3 sequence reads: CASSLAPGLGGYNEQFF. CDR3 nucleotide sequence: TGTGCTAGCAGCTTAGCCCCGGGACTTGGGGGGTACAATGAGCAGTTCTTC.

The CDR3: CASSLALRTKFEAFF. CDR3 DNA: TGTGCCAGCAGCTTAGCGCTGCGGACAAAGTTTGAAGCTTTCTTT. The chain has TRBV7-2 and TRBJ1-1; possibly TRBD1 for D (5 bases). The V gene lost 0 bases and the J gene lost 7 bases, with 15 bases spanning the gap. The germline CDR1 and CDR2 sequences are SGHTA and FQGNSA. CDR3 length equals 15 residues.

The chain uses TRBV5-6 and TRBJ1-2; 9 nucleotides match TRBD1. Germline trimming cut 2 bases from V and 3 bases from J; bases unmatched to any gene: 5. Germline V gene sequence: CDR1 SGHDT, CDR2 YYEEEE. CDR3 length equals 15 residues. The CDR3 spells CASSLGQGRYYGYTF. DNA for the CDR3: TGTGCCAGCAGCTTAGGACAGGGGCGGTACTATGGCTACACCTTC.

The chain employs TRBV9 and TRBJ2-5, with 8 bases matching TRBD2. Germline CDR1 SGDLS, CDR2 YYNGEE. The CDR3 runs to 16 residues. The trim removed 4 bases at V and 4 bases at J, leaving 12 bases unmatched. The CDR3 coding sequence is TGTGCCAGCAGCCCACACGGGACTAGAAGGAGAGAGACCCAGTACTTC. Encoded protein: CASSPHGTRRRETQYF.

The chain links TRBV11-2 to TRBJ2-3; TRBD2 might be the D (5 bases). Germline lookup yields CDR1 SGHAT and CDR2 FQNNGV. The CDR3 runs 15 residues. Trimming took off 5 bases at V and 1 base at J, with 13 bases between the two ends. The CDR3 here is CASSPGGRRTDTQYF. CDR3 nucleotide sequence: TGTGCCAGCAGCCCGGGCGGGCGACGCACAGATACGCAGTATTTT.

J is TRBJ2-3 and V is TRBV7-9; D is undetermined. The CDR3 spans 13 residues. Germline lookup yields CDR1 SEHNR and CDR2 FQNEAQ (reference sequence). V was pared by 1 base and J by 4 bases, with 6 bases between. CDR3 amino acids: CASSLGGSDTQYF. The CDR3, as DNA: TGTGCCAGCAGCTTAGGCGGCTCAGATACGCAGTATTTT.

The V call is TRBV7-2, the J call TRBJ1-1, with TRBD1 as a possible D gene (5 bases). The germline gives CDR1 SGHTA, CDR2 FQGNSA. This CDR3 has 16 residues. V was pared by 1 base and J by 0 bases, with 12 bases between. This CDR3 is CASSLDTGYLNTEAFF. The CDR3 DNA reads as TGTGCCAGCAGCTTAGATACAGGCTATTTGAACACTGAAGCTTTCTTT.

This clone was counted a few times. V and J are TRBV14 and TRBJ1-3, with a possible D match to TRBD1 (5 bases). The V end was cut by 5 bases, the J end by 2 bases, with 13 bases between. The CDR3 runs to 15 residues. CDR1 SGHDN and CDR2 FVKESK come from the germline V gene. The CDR3: CASSLQTVTGNTIYF. CDR3 coding DNA: TGTGCCAGCAGCTTACAGACAGTCACTGGAAACACCATATATTTT.

V and J are TRBV5-1 and TRBJ2-1; TRBD2 matches at 10 bases. J lost 6 bases, V lost 4 bases, and 10 bases had no gene match. This CDR3 comprises 16 residues. CDR1 and CDR2 from the germline V gene are SGHRS and YFSETQ. In nucleotides, the CDR3 is TGCGCCAGCAGCAATTTAGCGGGGGGCAGCGGCAATGAGCAGTTCTTC. It yields the protein CASSNLAGGSGNEQFF.

The chain combines TRBV4-3 with TRBJ2-1; TRBD2 aligns across 11 bases. Losses at the gene ends were 4 bases for V and 3 bases for J; bases not matched to a gene: 8. Germline CDR1 LGHNA, CDR2 YSLEER. This CDR3 has 17 residues. CDR3 DNA: TGCGCCAGCAGCCGCCTAGCGGGGGGTTCTAGCTACAATGAGCAGTTCTTC. Amino acids: CASSRLAGGSSYNEQFF.

The rearrangement links TRBV6-1 to TRBJ1-2; maybe TRBD1 (6 bases). This CDR3 region has 13 residues. V was pared by 2 bases and J by 3 bases, with 7 bases between. Per the germline V gene, CDR1 is MNHNS and CDR2 is SASEGT. CDR3 DNA sequence: TGTGCCAGCAGTGAAAGACAGGACTATGGCTACACCTTC. Residues: CASSERQDYGYTF.

The chain couples TRBV7-6 to TRBJ2-7; the match to TRBD1 covers 12 bases. The germline V gene encodes CDR1 SGHVS and CDR2 FNYEAQ. V gave up 4 bases and J gave up 5 bases; unmatched junction bases: 6. This CDR3 is built from 15 residues. The CDR3 sequence: CASSSGQGARDEQYF. As DNA, the CDR3 is TGTGCCAGCAGCTCGGGACAGGGGGCGCGGGACGAGCAGTACTTC.

V and J are TRBV14 and TRBJ2-7, with D possibly matching TRBD2 (5 bases). V lost 1 base and J 5 bases, leaving 12 bases between the germline ends. There are 14 residues in the CDR3. Germline V gives CDR1 SGHDN, CDR2 FVKESK. CDR3 loop: CASSQGGFAHEQYF. As DNA, the CDR3 is TGTGCCAGCAGCCAAGGAGGGTTCGCCCACGAGCAGTACTTC.